This TCR beta chain was identified in a study of T cells after yellow fever vaccination. Study context: Any fraction with a low cell number was prepared using SMART-Seq v4 Ultra Low Input. General study results and limits: Post-booster repertoires contained most primary-vaccination clones again (approximately 97% CD4, approximately 86% CD8).

The study made its TCR cDNA through 5'RACE template switching. That step introduced a universal primer site along with UMIs. TCRdb used MiXCR to reprocess the 5' RACE reads, holding one entry per CDR3 protein. The data show 350,000 or so distinct CDR3 sequences, roughly 8.3% seen once. There are a few counts of this clonotype. The antigen remains undetermined. The specimen comprised PBMCs, sampled more than 35 days after the first yellow fever vaccination. This clonotype was sampled from a man between 18 and 35 years old who received the YFV17D yellow fever vaccine.

CDR3 bases: TGTGCCAGTAGGCTCGGGACAGGGGACTCTGGGGCCAACGTCCTGACTTTC. Its protein product is CASRLGTGDSGANVLTF. The chain recombines TRBV19 with TRBJ2-6, with 10 bases identical to TRBD1. The CDR3 covers 17 residues. CDR1 and CDR2 (germline): LNHDA, SQIVND (reference sequence). With V trimmed by 6 bases and J by 0 bases, 5 bases remained unmatched.